These 12 T cell receptor beta chains came from one sample sequenced in a study of blood T cell repertoires in COVID-19. This table comes from immunoSEQ multiplex PCR, and its TCRdb copy is limited to in-frame clones, with some not included. Of under 15,000 clones listed, 65% to 85% were seen once; the top ten hold 28%. Sequenced sample: peripheral blood. The receptors were sampled from a human donor in a cohort sampled during active COVID-19.

The chain couples TRBV7-2 to TRBJ2-3; 8 positions match TRBD2. Germline lookup yields CDR1 SGHTA and CDR2 FQGNSA. J gave up 2 bases and V 1 base, and 8 bases lay outside the gene matches. This CDR3 is 17 amino acids long. CDR3 in DNA: TGTGCCAGCAGCTTAGAAATTCTAGCGGGTTACACAGATACGCAGTATTTT. This encodes CASSLEILAGYTDTQYF.

The gene calls are TRBV11-2 and TRBJ2-3, with TRBD1 as a possible D gene (6 bases). CDR3 size: 13 residues. Trimming took 5 bases from V and 3 from J, leaving 9 bases between them. Germline V gene data show CDR1 as SGHAT and CDR2 as FQNNGV. CDR3 DNA: TGTGCCAGCAGCCTCGGACAGACAGATACGCAGTATTTT. Amino acids: CASSLGQTDTQYF. Looking up the rest from reference TRBV11-2 and TRBJ2-3 gives the full variable domain: EAGVAQSPRYKIIEKRQSVAFWCNPISGHATLYWYQQILGQGPKLLIQFQNNGVVDDSQLPKDRFSAERLKGVDSTLKIQPAKLEDSAVYLCASSLGQTDTQYFGPGTRLTVL.

The chain joins TRBV6-5 to TRBJ1-2, with 8 bases lining up with TRBD1. The CDR3 is 15 residues long. CDR1 MNHEY and CDR2 SVGAGI come from the germline V gene. Unmatched junction bases numbered 9, after V lost 4 bases and J lost 5 bases. The CDR3 is CASSSAGTGPYGYTF. DNA for the CDR3: TGTGCCAGCAGTTCGGCCGGGACAGGTCCGTATGGCTACACCTTC.

V gene TRBV29-1 combines with J gene TRBJ2-3; 8 positions agree with TRBD1. Losses at the gene ends were 4 bases for V and 3 bases for J; bases not matched to a gene: 3. There are 13 residues in the CDR3. Germline V gene sequence: CDR1 SQVTM, CDR2 ANQGSEA. CDR3 nucleotides: TGCAGCGTTGCAGGACAGGGAACAGATACGCAGTATTTT. Protein: CSVAGQGTDTQYF.

The chain is built from TRBV11-2 and TRBJ1-2; D is uncertain. Trimming left V 3 bases short and J 0 bases short, with 11 bases between. This CDR3 is built from 15 residues. From germline, CDR1 is SGHAT and CDR2 FQNNGV. In nucleotides, the CDR3 is TGTGCCAGCAGCTTTAGTGGTGGAGCTAACTATGGCTACACCTTC. Encoded protein: CASSFSGGANYGYTF.

The gene calls are TRBV29-1 and TRBJ2-7; 9 nucleotides align to TRBD2. This CDR3 spans 12 amino acids. V lost 6 bases, J lost 2 bases, and 2 bases stayed unmatched. CDR1 is SQVTM, CDR2 ANQGSEA, per germline. The CDR3 spells CSVASGTYEQYF. The CDR3 coding sequence is TGCAGCGTGGCTAGCGGGACCTACGAGCAGTACTTC.

The chain employs TRBV19 and TRBJ2-7; 11 bases align to TRBD1. This CDR3 is 14 amino acids long. With V trimmed by 5 bases and J by 2 bases, 2 bases remained unmatched. Per the germline V gene, CDR1 is LNHDA and CDR2 is SQIVND (reference sequence). Here the CDR3 DNA reads TGTGCCAGTAGTCCGGGACAGGGGGCCTACGAGCAGTACTTC. Its protein is CASSPGQGAYEQYF.

The table lists this clone with a count of one. This chain joins TRBV2 and TRBJ2-2; weak D call: TRBD1 (6 bases). CDR1 and CDR2 from the germline V gene are SNHLY and FYNNEI. There are 13 residues in the CDR3. Between the trimmed V and J ends, which lost 6 bases and 6 bases, there was a span of 11 bases. The CDR3 loop is CASSLGQPGELFF. The CDR3 DNA sequence: TGTGCCAGCAGCTTAGGACAGCCCGGGGAGCTGTTTTTT.

This clone was detected a few times. The chain joins TRBV9 to TRBJ2-3; a possible D gene is TRBD2 (7 bases). The CDR3 is 16 amino acids. Germline-derived CDR1 and CDR2 are SGDLS and YYNGEE. Trimming removed 0 bases from V and 2 bases from J, with 13 bases in between. CDR3 sequence (DNA): TGTGCCAGCAGCGTAGAAGGGGGACTACCCACAGATACGCAGTATTTT. The encoded protein is CASSVEGGLPTDTQYF.

A remark on this clone: The junction does not match germline at one end; this may be a read error. The chain has TRBV6-6 and TRBJ2-1; 10 bases line up with TRBD2. This CDR3 is 16 amino acids long. CDR1 is MNHNY and CDR2 is SVGAGI in the germline V gene (reference sequence). The CDR3, as DNA: TGTGCCAGCAGTTACCTGAAGAGCGGGAGGGCCAATGGGCAGTTCTTC. Translating it yields CASSYLKSGRANGQFF.

The rearrangement joins TRBV19 to TRBJ1-5; TRBD1 agrees at 8 bases. V gave up 7 bases and J gave up 4 bases; unmatched junction bases: 6. Germline V gives CDR1 LNHDA, CDR2 SQIVND (reference sequence). The CDR3 has 14 residues. The CDR3, as DNA: TGTGCCAGTATTCGGACAGGGATGAATCAGCCCCAGCATTTT. This codes for CASIRTGMNQPQHF.

This clone was observed a single time. The chain uses TRBV3-1 (or the pseudogene TRBV3-2) and TRBJ2-2, with D possibly TRBD2 on 7 matching bases. Trimming stripped 0 bases from V and 10 bases from J, with 21 bases between. The CDR3 extends over 17 amino acids. Germline CDR1 is LGHDT and CDR2 is YNNKEL (reference sequence). In nucleotides, the CDR3 is TGTGCCAGCAGCCAAGATAGGGGGGGGCGGGCTAGTCCGGAGCTGTTTTTT. As protein: CASSQDRGGRASPELFF.